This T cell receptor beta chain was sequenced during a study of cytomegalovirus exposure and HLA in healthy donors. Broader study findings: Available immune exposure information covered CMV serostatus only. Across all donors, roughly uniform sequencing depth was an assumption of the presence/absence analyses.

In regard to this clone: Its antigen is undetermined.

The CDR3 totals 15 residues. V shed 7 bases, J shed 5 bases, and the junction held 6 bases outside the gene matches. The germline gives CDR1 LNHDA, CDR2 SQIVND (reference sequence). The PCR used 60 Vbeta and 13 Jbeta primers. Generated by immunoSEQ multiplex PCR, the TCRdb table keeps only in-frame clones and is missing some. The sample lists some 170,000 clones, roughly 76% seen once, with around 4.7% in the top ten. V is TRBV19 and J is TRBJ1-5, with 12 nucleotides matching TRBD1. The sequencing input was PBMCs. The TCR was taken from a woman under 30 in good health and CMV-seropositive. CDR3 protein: CASTRGQGAYQPQHF. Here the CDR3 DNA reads TGTGCCAGTACCAGGGGACAGGGGGCATATCAGCCCCAGCATTTT. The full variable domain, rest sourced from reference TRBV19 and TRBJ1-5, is DGGITQSPKYLFRKEGQNVTLSCEQNLNHDAMYWYRQDPGQGLRLIYYSQIVNDFQKGDIAEGYSVSREKKESFPLTVTSAQKNPTAFYLCASTRGQGAYQPQHFGDGTRLSIL.